This T cell receptor (beta chain) was sequenced during a study of beta chain features in type 1 diabetes. Across the study: There was similarity between patients and healthy donors in age, gender and cell yields.

The isolated RNA, all of it, was reverse transcribed, so expressed TCRB transcripts were what got sequenced. The table came from immunoSEQ multiplex PCR; TCRdb's copy has only in-frame clones and leaves some out. Of under 900,000 clones in the sample, roughly 15% are singletons; the top ten hold about 0.02%. The V gene's germline CDR1 is SGHDT and CDR2 YYEEEE. Between the trimmed V and J ends, which lost 0 bases and 1 base, there was a span of 12 bases. This CDR3 region has 16 residues. Note on this clone: What it recognizes is unknown.

Study-wide findings and caveats: Resolution of whether HLA type affects TCRB rearrangement was not achieved here.

The clonotype was recovered from a woman under 30 in good health. This chain joins TRBV5-6 and TRBJ2-3; no firm D call. Sequencing was done on a sample of naive CD4+ T cells from blood. CDR3 protein: CASSLVGSWGTDTQYF. In DNA, the CDR3 is TGTGCCAGCAGCTTGGTGGGGTCTTGGGGCACAGATACGCAGTATTTT.